These 28 T cell receptor beta chains were all obtained from the same sample, sequenced in a study of blood T cells in healthy people across ages. Primed by a sample-barcoded 5' primer and a J-beta primer mix, a second PCR proceeded for about 6 to 11 cycles. TCRdb reanalysed the 5' RACE reads using MiXCR and keeps one entry per CDR3 protein. This sample has 600,000 to 1,000,000 distinct CDR3 sequences, with 58% found just once. Specimen: blood. The receptors originated from a man aged 30 to 45 in good health.

CDR3 DNA: TGTGCCAGCCCCCCTAGGGGATACACAGATACGCAGTATTTT. It encodes CASPPRGYTDTQYF. The chain is built from TRBV28 and TRBJ2-3, with D tentatively TRBD1 (5 bases). The V and J ends lost 8 bases and 2 bases respectively, with 14 bases between them. The CDR3 has 14 amino acids. Germline values: CDR1 MDHEN, CDR2 SYDVKM.

This chain links TRBV2 with TRBJ2-7; TRBD2 is a possible D gene (6 bases). Germline V CDR1 and CDR2: SNHLY, FYNNEI. This CDR3 comprises 17 residues. Trimming removed 0 bases at V and 0 bases at J, with 15 bases between. The CDR3 nucleotides read TGTGCCAGCAGTGAAGCGCAGGGACGGGGGAGCTCCTACGAGCAGTACTTC. Amino acid sequence: CASSEAQGRGSSYEQYF.

The V call is TRBV13, the J call TRBJ1-1; D unresolved. Per germline, CDR1 PRHDT and CDR2 FYEKMQ (reference sequence). V lost 4 bases, J lost 6 bases, and 9 bases lay in between. The CDR3 is 12 amino acids. CDR3 in DNA: TGTGCCAGCAGCTCCTCTGGGTCTGAAGCTTTCTTT. Translating it yields CASSSSGSEAFF.

This chain links TRBV2 with TRBJ1-2; D may be TRBD1 (6 bases). The V end was cut by 6 bases, the J end by 6 bases, with 17 bases between. The V gene's germline CDR1 is SNHLY and CDR2 FYNNEI. This CDR3 comprises 14 residues. The CDR3 sequence is CASRTDRQFNGYTF. The CDR3 DNA follows: TGTGCCAGCAGGACGGACAGACAATTTAATGGCTACACCTTC.

The CDR3 DNA reads as TGTGCCACCCGACAGGAAGAGACCCAGTACTTC. It encodes CATRQEETQYF. The chain couples TRBV2 to TRBJ2-5; perhaps TRBD1 as D (6 bases). V was shortened by 10 bases and J by 3 bases, with 9 bases between the two germline ends. The CDR3 contains 11 residues. Germline assignment: CDR1 SNHLY and CDR2 FYNNEI.

This clonotype has just a few counts. This chain uses TRBV6-5 with TRBJ2-1, with D unclear. The germline gives CDR1 MNHEY, CDR2 SVGAGI. Trimming stripped 8 bases from V and 2 bases from J, with 7 bases between. The CDR3 is made up of 12 amino acids. CDR3 coding DNA: TGTGCCAGCCTGGACGCCTACAATGAGCAGTTCTTC. It is translated as CASLDAYNEQFF.

The rearrangement joins TRBV7-2 to TRBJ1-1; maybe TRBD1 (5 bases). The germline V gene has CDR1 SGHTA and CDR2 FQGNSA. V was pared by 6 bases and J by 1 base, with 15 bases between. This CDR3 has 15 residues. The CDR3 bases are TGTGCCAGCAGGACCGGGACGCTCCGGAACACTGAAGCTTTCTTT. This gives the protein CASRTGTLRNTEAFF.

The V call is TRBV10-3, the J call TRBJ2-1, with 9 bases matching TRBD1. J gave up 7 bases and V 2 bases, and 9 bases lay outside the gene matches. Looked up from germline, CDR1 is ENHRY and CDR2 is SYGVKD. The CDR3 runs to 16 residues. The chain's CDR3 is CAISEVEGQGGNEQFF. Here the CDR3 DNA reads TGTGCCATCAGTGAGGTTGAGGGACAGGGAGGAAATGAGCAGTTCTTC.

The J gene is TRBJ2-3, the V gene TRBV7-2; no clear D gene. Trimming took 11 bases from V and 0 from J, leaving 9 bases between them. Germline V lookup: CDR1 SGHTA, CDR2 FQGNSA. The CDR3 runs 12 residues. The CDR3 is CAVPWSTDTQYF. In DNA, the CDR3 is TGTGCCGTACCCTGGAGCACAGATACGCAGTATTTT.

This clonotype was seen only a few times. This chain connects TRBV6-6 to TRBJ2-7; D ambiguous. The CDR3 spans 12 residues. CDR1 is MNHNY, CDR2 SVGAGI, per germline (reference sequence). The germline V and J ends were trimmed by 0 bases and 3 bases, with 3 bases remaining between them. CDR3 nucleotides: TGTGCCAGCAGTTACTCGTTCTACGAGCAGTACTTC. Encoded protein: CASSYSFYEQYF.

This CDR3 reads CSAKDRDYYETQYF. The CDR3, as DNA: TGCAGTGCCAAAGACAGGGACTATTATGAGACCCAGTACTTC. This chain connects TRBV20-1 to TRBJ2-5; D possibly matches TRBD1 or TRBD2 (7 bases each). Between the trimmed V and J ends, which lost 6 bases and 5 bases, there was a span of 19 bases. Germline CDR1 is DFQATT and CDR2 is SNEGSKA (reference sequence). This CDR3 is built from 14 residues.

A single count supports this clonotype. V is TRBV27 and J is TRBJ2-7; the D is unclear. The germline V and J ends were trimmed by 6 bases and 3 bases, with 12 bases remaining between them. The CDR3 runs to 13 residues. Germline CDR1 and CDR2: MNHEY and SMNVEV (reference sequence). The CDR3 sequence is CASRFGKYYEQYF. The CDR3, as DNA: TGTGCCAGCAGGTTTGGGAAATACTACGAGCAGTACTTC.

The chain uses TRBV20-1 and TRBJ2-7; D call uncertain. Looked up from germline, CDR1 is DFQATT and CDR2 is SNEGSKA (reference sequence). The CDR3 has 12 residues. The V and J ends lost 7 bases and 4 bases respectively, with 14 bases between them. The CDR3 protein is CSVTKLPYEQYF. In DNA form, the CDR3 reads TGCAGTGTTACCAAACTACCGTACGAGCAGTACTTC.

This clonotype was observed a handful of times. This chain connects TRBV7-2 to TRBJ2-7; D is unclear. V was shortened by 1 base and J by 2 bases, with 9 bases between the two germline ends. The CDR3 is made up of 14 amino acids. Germline CDR1 is SGHTA and CDR2 is FQGNSA. In DNA form, the CDR3 reads TGTGCCAGCAGCTTAGACGGGTCCCCCTACGAGCAGTACTTC. This gives the protein CASSLDGSPYEQYF.

The sample holds many counts of this clonotype. The genes are TRBV6-6 and TRBJ2-3; the D is unclear. Germline V lookup: CDR1 MNHNY, CDR2 SVGAGI (reference sequence). Trimming pared 6 bases from V and 6 bases from J, leaving 7 bases between. This CDR3 is built from 11 residues. This CDR3 reads CASRRGDTQYF. The DNA of the CDR3 is TGTGCCAGCAGGCGCGGCGATACGCAGTATTTT.

The rearrangement uses TRBV6-5 and TRBJ1-1; no clear D gene. Trimming cost V 7 bases and J 4 bases, with 7 bases left between them. Germline CDR1 reads MNHEY; CDR2 reads SVGAGI. This CDR3 region has 11 residues. CDR3 loop: CASITSTEAFF. The CDR3 coding sequence is TGTGCCAGCATCACCTCCACTGAAGCTTTCTTT.

CDR3 protein: CASGYQGDLYGYTF. DNA for the CDR3: TGTGCCAGCGGCTACCAGGGGGACCTCTATGGCTACACCTTC. The chain employs TRBV2 and TRBJ1-2, with 7 bases that match TRBD1. CDR3 length equals 14 residues. Trimming at V came to 8 bases and at J to 4 bases, leaving 10 bases not matched to a gene. Looked up from germline, CDR1 is SNHLY and CDR2 is FYNNEI.

This clonotype has only a few counts. J is TRBJ2-7 and V is TRBV7-9; D uncertain. Germline CDR1 and CDR2: SEHNR and FQNEAQ (reference sequence). The V end was cut by 6 bases, the J end by 4 bases, with 13 bases between. The CDR3 spans 13 residues. The CDR3 DNA reads TGTGCCAGCAGATCCGGGCGGAGATACGAGCAGTACTTC. Protein product: CASRSGRRYEQYF.

The V call is TRBV7-9, the J call TRBJ2-5, with a possible D match to TRBD2 (5 bases). The DNA matches TRBJ2-7 better at its end, which makes the J call doubtful. The CDR3 runs 16 residues. The germline gives CDR1 SEHNR, CDR2 FQNEAQ (reference sequence). For the CDR3, the DNA is TGTGCCAGCAGCCTGTGGACTGGGGAGTTACCCTACGAGCAGTACTTC. Amino acid sequence: CASSLWTGELPYEQYF.

CDR3 amino acids: CSAAPGIFYEQYF. The CDR3 DNA is TGCAGTGCGGCACCCGGGATCTTCTACGAGCAGTACTTC. The rearrangement joins TRBV20-1 to TRBJ2-7, with D perhaps TRBD2 (5 bases). Germline CDR1 is DFQATT and CDR2 is SNEGSKA (reference sequence). The CDR3 loop spans 13 amino acids. Trimming left V 6 bases short and J 3 bases short, with 15 bases between.

This clonotype was found a few times. This chain uses TRBV29-1 with TRBJ1-2; no definite D call. Deletions cut 2 bases from V and 4 bases from J, with 8 bases between. Per the germline V gene, CDR1 is SQVTM and CDR2 is ANQGSEA. The CDR3 extends over 12 amino acids. CDR3 amino acids: CSVERTVYGYTF. CDR3 sequence (DNA): TGCAGCGTTGAAAGGACCGTCTATGGCTACACCTTC.

This clonotype was detected a few times. This chain connects TRBV12-3 or TRBV12-4 to TRBJ2-5; 9 bases map to TRBD1. CDR3 length: 14 residues. Trimming cost V 5 bases and J 3 bases; bases outside gene matches: 4. The DNA for the CDR3 is TGTGCCAGCAGTCTTACAGGGGGCGAAGAGACCCAGTACTTC. This encodes CASSLTGGEETQYF.

The gene calls are TRBV7-9 and TRBJ1-2, with a weak D call TRBD1 (6 bases). This CDR3 spans 15 amino acids. Germline CDR1 is SEHNR and CDR2 is FQNEAQ (reference sequence). The V end was cut by 4 bases, the J end by 2 bases, with 14 bases between. CDR3 DNA sequence: TGTGCCAGCAGCTCCTTCGGGGGCAAGAACTATGGCTACACCTTC. Translating it yields CASSSFGGKNYGYTF.

V and J are TRBV29-1 and TRBJ2-5, with D possibly being TRBD1 (6 bases). The CDR3 length is 11 residues. Germline V gene sequence: CDR1 SQVTM, CDR2 ANQGSEA. Trimming removed 1 base at V and 13 bases at J, with 13 bases between. CDR3 sequence (DNA): TGCAGCGTTGAAGTGCAGGGGATAAGGTACTTC. This encodes CSVEVQGIRYF.

This rearrangement joins TRBV20-1 to TRBJ1-2; a weak D match, TRBD1 (6 bases). CDR1 is DFQATT, CDR2 SNEGSKA, per germline (reference sequence). The CDR3 runs to 13 residues. V shed 3 bases and J shed 3 bases, with 11 bases lying between them. Here the CDR3 reads CSASIEGDYGYTF. The CDR3 DNA is TGCAGTGCTAGCATAGAGGGGGACTATGGCTACACCTTC.

This clonotype was seen a few times. The V gene is TRBV29-1, the J gene TRBJ2-1; 7 positions agree with TRBD2. CDR3 length: 13 amino acids. CDR1 SQVTM and CDR2 ANQGSEA come from the germline V gene. The junction had 5 bases not matched to a gene; V was cut back by 4 bases and J by 5 bases. CDR3 nucleotide sequence: TGCAGCGTTGCCCTAGCGGTAAACAATGAGCAGTTCTTC. Translated: CSVALAVNNEQFF.

The chain has TRBV4-2 and TRBJ2-5, with 7 bases that match TRBD2. Losses at the gene ends were 0 bases for V and 11 bases for J; bases not matched to a gene: 12. Germline V gene lookup returns CDR1 LGHNA and CDR2 YNFKEQ. This CDR3 has 15 amino acids. CDR3 sequence reads: CASSQDEAGYGEQYF. CDR3 coding DNA: TGTGCCAGCAGCCAAGATGAAGCGGGGTACGGTGAGCAGTACTTC.

The genes are TRBV6-5 and TRBJ2-6; the D gene is possibly TRBD2 (6 bases). The CDR3 runs 15 residues. Trimming took 4 bases from V and 0 from J, leaving 7 bases between them. Germline V gene data show CDR1 as MNHEY and CDR2 as SVGAGI. The CDR3 sequence: CASSWGGSGANVLTF. The CDR3 DNA reads as TGTGCCAGCAGTTGGGGAGGCTCTGGGGCCAACGTCCTGACTTTC.